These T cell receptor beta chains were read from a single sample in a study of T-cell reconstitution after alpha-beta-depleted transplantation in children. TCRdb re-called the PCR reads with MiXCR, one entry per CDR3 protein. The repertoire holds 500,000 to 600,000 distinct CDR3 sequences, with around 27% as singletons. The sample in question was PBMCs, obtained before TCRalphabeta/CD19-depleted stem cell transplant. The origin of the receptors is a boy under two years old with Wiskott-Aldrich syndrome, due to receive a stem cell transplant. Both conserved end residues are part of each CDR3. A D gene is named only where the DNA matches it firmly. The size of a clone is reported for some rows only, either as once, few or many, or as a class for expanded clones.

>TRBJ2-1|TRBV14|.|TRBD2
CASSQLAGGYNEQFF
TGTGCCAGCAGCCAACTAGCGGGAGGCTACAATGAGCAGTTCTTC
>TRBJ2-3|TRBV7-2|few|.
CASSYYGTNTDTQYF
TGTGCCAGCTCTTATTACGGGACCAACACAGATACGCAGTATTTT
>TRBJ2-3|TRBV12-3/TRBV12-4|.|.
CASSGKGTDTQYF
TGTGCCAGCAGCGGGAAAGGCACAGATACGCAGTATTTT
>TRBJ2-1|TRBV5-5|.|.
CASSLQTSSYNEQFF
TGTGCCAGCAGCCTGCAGACAAGCTCCTACAATGAGCAGTTCTTC
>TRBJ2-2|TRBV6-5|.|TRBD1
CASSSRLGQGEGTGELFF
TGTGCCAGCAGTTCCAGATTAGGACAGGGGGAAGGCACCGGGGAGCTGTTTTTT
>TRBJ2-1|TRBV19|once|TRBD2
CASSINSGNYNEQFF
TGTGCCAGTAGTATAAACAGCGGGAACTACAATGAGCAGTTCTTC
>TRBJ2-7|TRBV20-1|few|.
CSARSCGSSYEQYF
TGCAGTGCTAGAAGCTGCGGCAGCTCCTACGAGCAGTACTTC
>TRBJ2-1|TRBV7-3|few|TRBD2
CASSPTTSGANEQFF
TGTGCCAGCAGCCCTACTACTAGCGGGGCCAATGAGCAGTTCTTC
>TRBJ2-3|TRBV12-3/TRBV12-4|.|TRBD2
CASSLMTGTSGRDSTDTQYF
TGTGCCAGCAGTTTAATGACCGGGACTAGCGGGAGGGATAGCACAGATACGCAGTATTTT
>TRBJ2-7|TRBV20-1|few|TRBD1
CSAPRTGGAYEQYF
TGCAGTGCTCCCCGGACAGGGGGTGCCTACGAGCAGTACTTC
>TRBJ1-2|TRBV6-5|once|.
CASSYGSPQGLGVNYGYTF
TGTGCCAGCAGTTACGGCTCTCCACAGGGTCTCGGGGTTAACTATGGCTACACCTTC
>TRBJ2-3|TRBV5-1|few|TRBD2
CASSSPIAGGPRDTQYF
TGCGCCAGCAGCAGTCCCATAGCGGGAGGGCCTCGAGATACGCAGTATTTT
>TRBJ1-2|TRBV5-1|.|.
CASSPEGVSYGYTF
TGCGCCAGCAGCCCAGAGGGGGTCAGCTATGGCTACACCTTC
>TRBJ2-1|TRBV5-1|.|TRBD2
CASSLRQQTSVNEQFF
TGCGCCAGCAGCTTGCGCCAACAGACTAGCGTCAATGAGCAGTTCTTC
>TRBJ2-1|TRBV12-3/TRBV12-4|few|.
CASSQGGSYNEQFF
TGTGCCAGCAGCCAAGGGGGCTCCTACAATGAGCAGTTCTTC
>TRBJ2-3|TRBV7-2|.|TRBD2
CASSAVGSGPSDTQYF
TGTGCCAGCAGCGCTGTTGGTAGCGGGCCTTCGGATACGCAGTATTTT
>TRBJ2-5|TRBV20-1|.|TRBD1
CSAEDRGPLETQYF
TGCAGTGCGGAGGACAGGGGGCCGTTAGAGACCCAGTACTTC
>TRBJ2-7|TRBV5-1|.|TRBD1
CASSSQQGYADEQYF
TGCGCCAGCAGCAGCCAACAGGGGTACGCTGACGAGCAGTACTTC
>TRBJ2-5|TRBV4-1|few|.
CASSQRDQETQYF
TGCGCCAGCAGCCAGAGGGACCAAGAGACCCAGTACTTC
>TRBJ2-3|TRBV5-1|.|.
CASSLDHSLSSTDTQYF
TGCGCCAGCAGCTTGGACCACAGTCTATCTAGCACAGATACGCAGTATTTT
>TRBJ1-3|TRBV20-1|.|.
CSAGAYGPGNTIYF
TGCAGTGCGGGGGCTTATGGGCCCGGAAACACCATATATTTT
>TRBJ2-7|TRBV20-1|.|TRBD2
CSASSGQSYEQYF
TGCAGTGCATCTAGCGGGCAATCCTACGAGCAGTACTTC
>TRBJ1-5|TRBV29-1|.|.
CSVADISNQPQHF
TGCAGCGTTGCGGACATAAGCAATCAGCCCCAGCATTTT
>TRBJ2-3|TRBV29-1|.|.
CSVDRLTDTQYF
TGCAGCGTAGACAGGTTAACAGATACGCAGTATTTT
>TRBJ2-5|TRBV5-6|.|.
CASSQLQEVGETQYF
TGTGCCAGCAGCCAACTCCAAGAGGTCGGAGAGACCCAGTACTTC
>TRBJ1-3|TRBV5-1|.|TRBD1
CASSSGQPSGNTIYF
TGCGCCAGCAGCTCGGGACAGCCCTCTGGAAACACCATATATTTT
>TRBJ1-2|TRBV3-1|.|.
CASSQEDRDYGYTF
TGTGCCAGCAGCCAAGAGGACAGAGACTATGGCTACACCTTC
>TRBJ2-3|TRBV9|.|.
CASSVGITGFSTDTQYF
TGTGCCAGCAGCGTCGGTATTACGGGGTTTAGCACAGATACGCAGTATTTT
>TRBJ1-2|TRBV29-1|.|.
CSVEDSVGRGTF
.
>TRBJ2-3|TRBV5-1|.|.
CASSSGDEGDTQYF
TGCGCCAGCAGCTCCGGGGACGAAGGAGATACGCAGTATTTT
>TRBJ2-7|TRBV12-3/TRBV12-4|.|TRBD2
CASSLARLAGAEQYF
TGTGCCAGCAGTTTAGCGCGGCTAGCGGGTGCGGAGCAGTACTTC
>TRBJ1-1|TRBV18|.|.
CASSRILNTEAFF
TGTGCCAGCTCACGAATTCTGAACACTGAAGCTTTCTTT
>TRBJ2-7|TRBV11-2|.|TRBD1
CASSLDGTGGAYEQYF
TGTGCCAGCAGCTTAGACGGGACAGGCGGGGCCTACGAGCAGTACTTC
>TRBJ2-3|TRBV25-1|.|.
CASSDTGRGTQYF
TGTGCCAGCAGTGATACAGGGAGGGGTACGCAGTATTTT
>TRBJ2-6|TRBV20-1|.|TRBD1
CSARDRSGANVLTF
TGCAGTGCTCGGGACAGGTCCGGGGCCAACGTCCTGACTTTC
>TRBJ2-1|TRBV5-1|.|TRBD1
CASSLSGTGLNEQFF
TGCGCCAGCAGCTTGTCAGGGACAGGGCTGAATGAGCAGTTCTTC
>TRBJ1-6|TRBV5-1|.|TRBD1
CASSLTGLTDSPLHF
TGCGCCAGCAGCCTGACAGGGTTGACGGATTCACCCCTCCACTTT
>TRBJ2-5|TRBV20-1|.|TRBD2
CSARGASGALLGATQYF
TGCAGTGCTAGAGGGGCTAGCGGGGCCCTCTTGGGTGCGACCCAGTACTTC
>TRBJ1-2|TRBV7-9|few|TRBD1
CASSGTDAEDQNYGYTF
TGTGCCAGCAGCGGGACAGACGCCGAAGACCAAAACTATGGCTACACCTTC
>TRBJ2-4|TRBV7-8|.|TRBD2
CASSLGGGRVNIQYF
TGTGCCAGCAGCTTAGGGGGCGGGAGAGTCAACATTCAGTACTTC
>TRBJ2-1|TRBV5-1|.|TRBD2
CASSLGLAGGMGLGEQFF
TGCGCCAGCAGCTTGGGACTAGCGGGAGGGATGGGCCTGGGTGAGCAGTTCTTC
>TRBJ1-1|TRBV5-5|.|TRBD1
CASSWGTGLNTEAFF
TGTGCCAGCAGCTGGGGGACAGGGTTGAACACTGAAGCTTTCTTT
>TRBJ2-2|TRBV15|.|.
CATSRDLGLSHTGELFF
TGTGCCACCAGCAGAGATCTGGGCCTGTCCCACACCGGGGAGCTGTTTTTT
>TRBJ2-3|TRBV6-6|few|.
CASGITDTQYF
TGTGCCAGCGGGATCACAGATACGCAGTATTTT
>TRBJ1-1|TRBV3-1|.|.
CASSQATGRETEAFF
TGTGCCAGCAGCCAAGCAACAGGGAGGGAGACTGAAGCTTTCTTT
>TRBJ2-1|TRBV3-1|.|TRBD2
CASSQRRLAGNEQFF
TGTGCCAGCAGCCAAAGGCGACTAGCAGGTAATGAGCAGTTCTTC
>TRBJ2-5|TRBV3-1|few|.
CASRASRARYEETQYF
TGTGCCAGCAGGGCCTCCAGGGCCAGGTATGAGGAGACCCAGTACTTC
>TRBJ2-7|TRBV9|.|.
CASSVDPTLREQYF
TGTGCCAGCAGCGTAGATCCGACTCTTCGGGAGCAGTACTTC
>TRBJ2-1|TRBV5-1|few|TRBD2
CASSLSGTRANEQFF
TGCGCCAGCAGCTTATCCGGGACTAGGGCGAATGAGCAGTTCTTC
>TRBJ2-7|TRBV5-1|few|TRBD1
CASSLGTGRTYEQYF
TGCGCCAGCAGCTTGGGGACAGGGAGGACCTACGAGCAGTACTTC
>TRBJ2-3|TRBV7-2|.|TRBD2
CASSSTSGSWTDTQYF
TGTGCCAGCAGCTCGACTAGCGGGAGTTGGACAGATACGCAGTATTTT
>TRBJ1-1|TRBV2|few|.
CASSPNIRVNTEAFF
TGTGCCAGCAGTCCCAACATCAGGGTAAACACTGAAGCTTTCTTT